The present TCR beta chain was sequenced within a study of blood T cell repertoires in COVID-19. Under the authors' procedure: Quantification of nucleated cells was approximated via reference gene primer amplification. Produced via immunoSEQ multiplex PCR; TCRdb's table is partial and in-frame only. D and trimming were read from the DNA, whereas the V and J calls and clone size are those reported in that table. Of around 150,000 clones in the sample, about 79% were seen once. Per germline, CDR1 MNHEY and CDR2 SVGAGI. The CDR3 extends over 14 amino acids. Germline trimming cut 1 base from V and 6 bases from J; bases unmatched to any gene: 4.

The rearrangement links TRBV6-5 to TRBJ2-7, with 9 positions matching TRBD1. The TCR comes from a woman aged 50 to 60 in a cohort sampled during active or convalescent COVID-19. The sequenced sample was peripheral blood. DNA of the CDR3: TGTGCCAGCAGTTACTTGGGGACAGGGACCGAGCAGTACTTC. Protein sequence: CASSYLGTGTEQYF.